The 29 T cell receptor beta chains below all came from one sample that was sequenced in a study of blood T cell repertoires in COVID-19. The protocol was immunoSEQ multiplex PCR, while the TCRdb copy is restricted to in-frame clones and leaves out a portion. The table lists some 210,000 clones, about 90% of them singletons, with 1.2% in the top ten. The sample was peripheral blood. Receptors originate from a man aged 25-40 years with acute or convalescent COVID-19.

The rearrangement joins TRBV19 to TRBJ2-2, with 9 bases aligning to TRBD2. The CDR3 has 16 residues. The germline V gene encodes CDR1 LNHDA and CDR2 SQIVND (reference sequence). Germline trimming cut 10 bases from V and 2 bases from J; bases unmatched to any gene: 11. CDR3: CATYDRRGGNTGELFF. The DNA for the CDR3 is TGTGCCACCTATGACCGGCGGGGGGGTAACACCGGGGAGCTGTTTTTT.

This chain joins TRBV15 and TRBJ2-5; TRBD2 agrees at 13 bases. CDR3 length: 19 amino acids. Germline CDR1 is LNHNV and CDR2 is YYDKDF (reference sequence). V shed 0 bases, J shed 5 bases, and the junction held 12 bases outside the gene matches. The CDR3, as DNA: TGTGCCACCAGCAGAGAATCCTCTACTAGCGGGGGGGCTTATGAGACCCAGTACTTC. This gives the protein CATSRESSTSGGAYETQYF. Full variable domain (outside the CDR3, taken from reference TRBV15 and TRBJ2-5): DAMVIQNPRYQVTQFGKPVTLSCSQTLNHNVMYWYQQKSSQAPKLLFHYYDKDFNNEADTPDNFQSRRPNTSFCFLDIRSPGLGDTAMYLCATSRESSTSGGAYETQYFGPGTRLLVL.

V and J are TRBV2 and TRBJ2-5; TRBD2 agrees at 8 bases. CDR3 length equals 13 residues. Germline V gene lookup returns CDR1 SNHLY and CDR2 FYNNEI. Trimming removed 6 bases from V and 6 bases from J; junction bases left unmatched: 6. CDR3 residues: CASRGLAFKTQYF. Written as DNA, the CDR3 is TGTGCCAGCAGAGGACTAGCTTTTAAGACCCAGTACTTC.

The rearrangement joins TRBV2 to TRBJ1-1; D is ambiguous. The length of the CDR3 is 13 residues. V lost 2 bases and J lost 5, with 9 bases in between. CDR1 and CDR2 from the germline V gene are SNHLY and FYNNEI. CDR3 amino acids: CASSEQSWTEAFF. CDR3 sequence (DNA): TGTGCCAGCAGTGAACAGTCCTGGACTGAAGCTTTCTTT.

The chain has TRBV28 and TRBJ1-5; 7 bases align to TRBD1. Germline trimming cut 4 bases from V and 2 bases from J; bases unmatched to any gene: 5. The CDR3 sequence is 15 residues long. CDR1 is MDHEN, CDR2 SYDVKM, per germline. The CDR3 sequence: CASSSPGGRNQPQHF. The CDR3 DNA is TGTGCCAGCAGTTCCCCAGGGGGTCGCAATCAGCCCCAGCATTTT.

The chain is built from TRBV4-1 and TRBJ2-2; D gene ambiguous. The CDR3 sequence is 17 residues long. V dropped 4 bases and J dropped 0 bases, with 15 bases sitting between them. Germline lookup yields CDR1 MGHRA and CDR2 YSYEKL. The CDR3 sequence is CASSLGRLTSNTGELFF. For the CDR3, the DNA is TGCGCCAGCAGCCTTGGTCGTCTAACTTCGAACACCGGGGAGCTGTTTTTT.

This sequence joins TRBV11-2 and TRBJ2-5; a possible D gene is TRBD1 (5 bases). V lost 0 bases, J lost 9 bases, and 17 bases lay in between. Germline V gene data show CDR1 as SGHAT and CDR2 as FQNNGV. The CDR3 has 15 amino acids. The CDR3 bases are TGTGCCAGCAGCTTAGATCTGAACGCCCAAGGGGCCCAGTACTTC. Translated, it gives CASSLDLNAQGAQYF. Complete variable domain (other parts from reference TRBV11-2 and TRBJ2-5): EAGVAQSPRYKIIEKRQSVAFWCNPISGHATLYWYQQILGQGPKLLIQFQNNGVVDDSQLPKDRFSAERLKGVDSTLKIQPAKLEDSAVYLCASSLDLNAQGAQYFGPGTRLLVL.

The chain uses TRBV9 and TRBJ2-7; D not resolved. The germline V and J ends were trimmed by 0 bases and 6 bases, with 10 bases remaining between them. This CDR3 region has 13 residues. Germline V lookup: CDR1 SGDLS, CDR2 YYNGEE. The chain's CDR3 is CASSVGQKSEQYF. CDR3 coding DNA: TGTGCCAGCAGCGTAGGTCAGAAATCCGAGCAGTACTTC.

The CDR3 is CASSLNGDATDTQYF. The CDR3 nucleotides are TGCGCCAGCAGCTTGAACGGAGACGCCACAGATACGCAGTATTTT. The rearrangement uses TRBV5-1 and TRBJ2-3; D unclear. The germline V and J ends were trimmed by 1 base and 2 bases, with 11 bases remaining between them. The CDR3 contains 15 residues. From germline, CDR1 is SGHRS and CDR2 YFSETQ.

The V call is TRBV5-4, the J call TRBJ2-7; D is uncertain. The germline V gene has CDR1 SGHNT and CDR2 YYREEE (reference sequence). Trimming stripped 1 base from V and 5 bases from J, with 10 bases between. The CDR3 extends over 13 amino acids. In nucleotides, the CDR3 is TGTGCCAGCAGCTTGACACACAGTAACGAGCAGTACTTC. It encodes CASSLTHSNEQYF. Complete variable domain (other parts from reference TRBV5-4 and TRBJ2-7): ETGVTQSPTHLIKTRGQQVTLRCSSQSGHNTVSWYQQALGQGPQFIFQYYREEENGRGNFPPRFSGLQFPNYSSELNVNALELDDSALYLCASSLTHSNEQYFGPGTRLTVT.

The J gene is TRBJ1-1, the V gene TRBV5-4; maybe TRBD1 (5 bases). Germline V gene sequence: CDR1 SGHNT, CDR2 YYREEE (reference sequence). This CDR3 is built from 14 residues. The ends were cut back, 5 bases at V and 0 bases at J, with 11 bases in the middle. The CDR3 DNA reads TGTGCCAGCAGAGGGGATTTATTGAACACTGAAGCTTTCTTT. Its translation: CASRGDLLNTEAFF.

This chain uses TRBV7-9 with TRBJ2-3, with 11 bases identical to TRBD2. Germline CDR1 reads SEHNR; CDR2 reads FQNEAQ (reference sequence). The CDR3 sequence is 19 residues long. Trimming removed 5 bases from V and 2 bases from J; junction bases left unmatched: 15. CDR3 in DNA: TGTGCCAGCAGCGTCCGGAATCCGAGACTAGCGGGAAACACAGATACGCAGTATTTT. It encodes CASSVRNPRLAGNTDTQYF.

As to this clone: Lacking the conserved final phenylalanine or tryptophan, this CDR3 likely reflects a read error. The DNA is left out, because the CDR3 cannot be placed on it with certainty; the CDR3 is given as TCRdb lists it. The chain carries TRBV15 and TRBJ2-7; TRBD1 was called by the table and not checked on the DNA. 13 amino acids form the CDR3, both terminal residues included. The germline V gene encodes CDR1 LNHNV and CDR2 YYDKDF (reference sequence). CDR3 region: CATSRGLQGAQAI.

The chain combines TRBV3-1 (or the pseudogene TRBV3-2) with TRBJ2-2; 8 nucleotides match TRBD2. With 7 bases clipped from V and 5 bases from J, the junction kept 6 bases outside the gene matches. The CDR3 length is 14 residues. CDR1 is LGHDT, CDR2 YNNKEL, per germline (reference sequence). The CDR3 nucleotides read TGTGCCAGCACCAAGCGGGGGAGGACCGGGGAGCTGTTTTTT. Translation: CASTKRGRTGELFF.

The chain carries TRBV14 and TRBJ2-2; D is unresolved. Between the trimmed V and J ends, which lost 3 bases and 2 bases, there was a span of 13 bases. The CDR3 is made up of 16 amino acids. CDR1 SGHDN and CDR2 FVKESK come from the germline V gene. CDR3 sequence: CASSHSVTRNTGELFF. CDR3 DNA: TGTGCCAGCAGCCACTCCGTGACTCGAAACACCGGGGAGCTGTTTTTT.

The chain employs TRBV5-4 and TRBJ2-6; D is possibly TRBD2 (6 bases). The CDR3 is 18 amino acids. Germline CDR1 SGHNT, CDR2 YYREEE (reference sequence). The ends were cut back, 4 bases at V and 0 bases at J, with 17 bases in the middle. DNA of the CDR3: TGTGCCAGCAGCGGGGGACTGACTAGGACCTCTGGGGCCAACGTCCTGACTTTC. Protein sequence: CASSGGLTRTSGANVLTF.

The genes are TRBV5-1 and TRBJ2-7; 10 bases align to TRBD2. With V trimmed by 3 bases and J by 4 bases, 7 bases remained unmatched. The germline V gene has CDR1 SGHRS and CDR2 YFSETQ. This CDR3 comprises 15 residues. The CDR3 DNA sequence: TGCGCCAGCAGCTCGGGGGCTAGCGGGGGTTACGAGCAGTACTTC. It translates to CASSSGASGGYEQYF.

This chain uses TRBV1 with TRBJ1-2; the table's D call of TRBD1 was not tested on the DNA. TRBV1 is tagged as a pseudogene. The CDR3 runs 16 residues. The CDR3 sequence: CTSSKAPTGGRFGYTF. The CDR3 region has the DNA TGCACCAGCAGCAAGGCCCCCACAGGGGGCAGGTTTGGCTACACCTTC.

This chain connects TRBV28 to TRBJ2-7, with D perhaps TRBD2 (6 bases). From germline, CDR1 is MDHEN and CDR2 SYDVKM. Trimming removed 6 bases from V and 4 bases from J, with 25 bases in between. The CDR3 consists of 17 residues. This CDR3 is CASSHGPGESGSYEQYF. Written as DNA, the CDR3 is TGTGCCAGCAGCCACGGTCCGGGGGAGTCAGGGTCGTACGAGCAGTACTTC. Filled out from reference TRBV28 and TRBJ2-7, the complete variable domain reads DVKVTQSSRYLVKRTGEKVFLECVQDMDHENMFWYRQDPGLGLRLIYFSYDVKMKEKGDIPEGYSVSREKKERFSLILESASTNQTSMYLCASSHGPGESGSYEQYFGPGTRLTVT.

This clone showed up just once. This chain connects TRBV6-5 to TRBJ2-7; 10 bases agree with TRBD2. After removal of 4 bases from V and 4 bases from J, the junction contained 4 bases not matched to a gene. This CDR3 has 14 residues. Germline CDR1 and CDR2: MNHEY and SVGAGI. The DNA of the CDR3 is TGTGCCAGCAGTTTAGCGGGAGGCGGATACGAGCAGTACTTC. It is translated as CASSLAGGGYEQYF.

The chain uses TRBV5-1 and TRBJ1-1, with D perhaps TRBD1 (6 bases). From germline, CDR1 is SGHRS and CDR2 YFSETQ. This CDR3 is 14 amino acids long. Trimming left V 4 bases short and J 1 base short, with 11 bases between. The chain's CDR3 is CASSMLQGNTEAFF. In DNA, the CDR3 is TGCGCCAGCAGCATGCTACAGGGGAACACTGAAGCTTTCTTT.

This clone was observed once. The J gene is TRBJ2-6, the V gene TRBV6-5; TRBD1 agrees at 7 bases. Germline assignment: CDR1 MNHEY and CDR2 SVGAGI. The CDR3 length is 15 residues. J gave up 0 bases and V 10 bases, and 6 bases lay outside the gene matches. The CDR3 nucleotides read TGTGCCACAAGGACAGGCGGCTCTGGGGCCAACGTCCTGACTTTC. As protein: CATRTGGSGANVLTF.

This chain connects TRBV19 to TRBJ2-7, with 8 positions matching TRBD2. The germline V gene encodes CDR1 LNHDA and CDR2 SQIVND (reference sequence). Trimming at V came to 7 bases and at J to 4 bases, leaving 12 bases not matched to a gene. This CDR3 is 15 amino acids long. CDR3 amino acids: CASTARGGEQYEQYF. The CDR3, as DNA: TGTGCCAGTACCGCCCGGGGGGGGGAGCAGTACGAGCAGTACTTC.

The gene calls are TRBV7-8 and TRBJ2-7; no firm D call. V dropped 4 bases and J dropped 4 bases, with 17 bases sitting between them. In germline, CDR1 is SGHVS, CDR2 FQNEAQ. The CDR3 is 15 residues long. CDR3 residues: CASSSLPSAGYEQYF. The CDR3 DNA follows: TGTGCCAGCAGCTCTCTCCCCAGCGCCGGGTACGAGCAGTACTTC.

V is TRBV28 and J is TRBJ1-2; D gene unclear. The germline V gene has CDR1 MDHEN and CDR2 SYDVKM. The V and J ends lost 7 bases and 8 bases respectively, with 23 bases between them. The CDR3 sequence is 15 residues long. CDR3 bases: TGTGCCAGCACCCCCCCCGGCGGAACCCGCGGGGGCTACACCTTC. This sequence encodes CASTPPGGTRGGYTF.

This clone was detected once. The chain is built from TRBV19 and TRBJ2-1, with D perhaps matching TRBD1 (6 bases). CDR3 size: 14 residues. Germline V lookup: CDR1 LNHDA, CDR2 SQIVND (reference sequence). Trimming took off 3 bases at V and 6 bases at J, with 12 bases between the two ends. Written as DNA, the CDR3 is TGTGCCAGTAGTATCATAGGGGGTTCCAATGAGCAGTTCTTC. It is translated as CASSIIGGSNEQFF. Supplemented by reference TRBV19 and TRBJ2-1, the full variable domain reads DGGITQSPKYLFRKEGQNVTLSCEQNLNHDAMYWYRQDPGQGLRLIYYSQIVNDFQKGDIAEGYSVSREKKESFPLTVTSAQKNPTAFYLCASSIIGGSNEQFFGPGTRLTVL.

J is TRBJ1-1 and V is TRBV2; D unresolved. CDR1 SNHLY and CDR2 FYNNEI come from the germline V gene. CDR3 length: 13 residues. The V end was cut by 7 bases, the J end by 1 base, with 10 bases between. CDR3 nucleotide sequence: TGTGCCAGCACCGAGGTGGAGAACACTGAAGCTTTCTTT. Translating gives CASTEVENTEAFF.

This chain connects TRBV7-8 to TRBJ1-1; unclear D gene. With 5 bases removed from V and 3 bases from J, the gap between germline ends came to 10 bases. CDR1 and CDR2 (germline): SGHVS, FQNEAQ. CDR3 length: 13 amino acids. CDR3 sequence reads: CASSVQKYTEAFF. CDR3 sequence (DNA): TGTGCCAGCAGCGTACAAAAGTACACTGAAGCTTTCTTT.

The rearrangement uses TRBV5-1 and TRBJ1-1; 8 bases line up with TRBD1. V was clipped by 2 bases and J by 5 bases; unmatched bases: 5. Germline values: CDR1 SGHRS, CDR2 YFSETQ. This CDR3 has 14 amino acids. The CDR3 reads CASSLSQGATEAFF. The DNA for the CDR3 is TGCGCCAGCAGCTTAAGTCAGGGGGCAACTGAAGCTTTCTTT.